This passage covers 19 T cell receptor beta chains from one sample sequenced in a study of T cells in Graves' hyperthyroidism and ophthalmopathy. RNA transcripts gave rise to amplified TCR beta CDR3 regions. The primer set for the first-round RT-PCR of the TCR CDR3 was HTBI. Each CDR3 protein gets one entry after TCRdb re-called the multiplex PCR reads with MiXCR. This sample has around 610,000 distinct CDR3 sequences, with roughly 15% found just once. The sequenced material came from blood. Receptors originate from a woman aged 40 to 49 with Graves' ophthalmopathy.

This clonotype has at least ten counts. This rearrangement joins TRBV29-1 to TRBJ1-1, with D possibly matching TRBD1 (5 bases). Per germline, CDR1 SQVTM and CDR2 ANQGSEA. Trimming removed 8 bases at V and 4 bases at J, with 23 bases between. This CDR3 comprises 15 residues. The CDR3 sequence is CSTSQLGLRGTEAFF. The CDR3 bases are TGCAGCACCTCCCAACTGGGGCTTAGGGGCACTGAAGCTTTCTTT.

This clonotype came up many times. The CDR3 region is CASSVGTDIYEQYF. The CDR3 nucleotides read TGTGCCAGCAGCGTCGGGACGGATATCTACGAGCAGTACTTC. The rearrangement links TRBV9 to TRBJ2-7; the D call may be TRBD1 or TRBD2 (5 bases each). Trimming stripped 2 bases from V and 3 bases from J, with 12 bases between. The CDR3 has 14 residues. The germline V gene encodes CDR1 SGDLS and CDR2 YYNGEE.

The chain couples TRBV7-8 to TRBJ2-2, with TRBD2 identical over 10 bases. The CDR3 contains 17 residues. The germline gives CDR1 SGHVS, CDR2 FQNEAQ. V was clipped by 5 bases and J by 2 bases; unmatched bases: 8. The CDR3 DNA follows: TGTGCCAGCAGCCGACGGACTAGCGGCTCAAACACCGGGGAGCTGTTTTTT. Its protein product is CASSRRTSGSNTGELFF.

The rearrangement uses TRBV12-3 or TRBV12-4 and TRBJ2-7; D is unclear. The ends were cut back, 0 bases at V and 9 bases at J, with 12 bases in the middle. The CDR3 totals 13 residues. CDR3 coding DNA: TGTGCCAGCAGTTTAGCGGGCAGCTCCTCGCAGTACTTC. It encodes CASSLAGSSSQYF.

The sample holds many counts of this clonotype. The chain links TRBV28 to TRBJ2-7, with D unclear. This CDR3 is 13 amino acids long. From germline, CDR1 is MDHEN and CDR2 SYDVKM. V was clipped by 9 bases and J by 2 bases, with 14 bases between them. CDR3 nucleotide sequence: TGTGCCAGTTTCGGTTTACAGACCTACGAGCAGTACTTC. The encoded protein is CASFGLQTYEQYF.

This clonotype was counted at least ten times. The V and J genes are TRBV6-1 and TRBJ2-7, with a tentative D call TRBD1 (6 bases). The CDR3 length is 14 residues. The V end lost 7 bases, the J end lost 5 bases, and 18 bases lay between the germline ends. Germline-derived CDR1 and CDR2 are MNHNS and SASEGT. The CDR3 sequence is CASTPRDPGDEQYF. CDR3 sequence (DNA): TGTGCCAGCACTCCCCGGGACCCAGGGGACGAGCAGTACTTC.

There are many counts of this clonotype. Written as DNA, the CDR3 is TGCAGTGCTAGATCACCGACAGGGGAAGGGGGTCAGCCCCAGCATTTT. This sequence encodes CSARSPTGEGGQPQHF. The chain has TRBV20-1 and TRBJ1-5, with 8 bases lining up with TRBD1. The CDR3 covers 16 residues. V lost 2 bases to trimming and J lost 6 bases; unmatched junction nucleotides: 12. The germline gives CDR1 DFQATT, CDR2 SNEGSKA (reference sequence).

The chain employs TRBV13 and TRBJ2-7; 9 nucleotides match TRBD1. The germline V gene encodes CDR1 PRHDT and CDR2 FYEKMQ (reference sequence). CDR3 length: 16 residues. The V and J ends lost 2 bases and 9 bases, in that order; junction bases with no gene match: 14. For the CDR3, the DNA is TGTGCCAGCAGCTTAACCTCAGGACAGGGGAGCGACGGGCAGTACTTC. This encodes CASSLTSGQGSDGQYF.

This clonotype occurred many times. The chain couples TRBV13 to TRBJ1-1, with a tentative D call TRBD1 (5 bases). CDR3 length: 15 residues. V lost 5 bases and J lost 1, with 14 bases in between. The germline V gene encodes CDR1 PRHDT and CDR2 FYEKMQ (reference sequence). The CDR3 nucleotides read TGTGCCAGCAGCCCGGAGGGGAACGAGAACACTGAAGCTTTCTTT. Residues: CASSPEGNENTEAFF. Variable domain in full (rest from reference TRBV13 and TRBJ1-1): AAGVIQSPRHLIKEKRETATLKCYPIPRHDTVYWYQQGPGQDPQFLISFYEKMQSDKGSIPDRFSAQQFSDYHSELNMSSLELGDSALYFCASSPEGNENTEAFFGQGTRLTVV.

This clonotype was seen a few times. The chain combines TRBV27 with TRBJ2-7; 10 bases fit TRBD2. CDR1 and CDR2 (germline): MNHEY, SMNVEV (reference sequence). This CDR3 region has 18 residues. V lost 5 bases to trimming and J lost 3 bases; unmatched junction nucleotides: 16. The CDR3 is CASSLRRLAGPGGYEQYF. The DNA of the CDR3 is TGTGCCAGCAGTCTCCGACGACTAGCGGGTCCCGGGGGCTACGAGCAGTACTTC.

This clonotype was seen ten or more times. The genes are TRBV19 and TRBJ2-5; 8 bases map to TRBD2. Germline trimming cut 5 bases from V and 0 bases from J; bases unmatched to any gene: 2. CDR3 length equals 14 residues. Germline V lookup: CDR1 LNHDA, CDR2 SQIVND (reference sequence). The CDR3 protein is CASSAGGYQETQYF. The CDR3 DNA reads as TGTGCCAGTAGTGCGGGAGGCTACCAAGAGACCCAGTACTTC.

This clonotype was seen at least ten times. A read error may explain this, as a much larger clone is one base away. The chain carries TRBV3-1 and TRBJ1-3; no clear D. V dropped 0 bases and J dropped 4 bases, with 1 base sitting between them. CDR3 length: 12 residues. The germline CDR1 and CDR2 sequences are LGHDT and YNNKEL (reference sequence). The CDR3 protein is CASSQEGNTIYF. DNA for the CDR3: TGTGCCAGCAGCCAAGAGGGAAACACCATATATTTT.

This clonotype has at least ten counts. The genes are TRBV29-1 and TRBJ2-7; 7 positions agree with TRBD1. The germline gives CDR1 SQVTM, CDR2 ANQGSEA. The CDR3 loop spans 13 amino acids. The V and J ends lost 6 bases and 0 bases, in that order; junction bases with no gene match: 5. CDR3 protein: CSVGQANSYEQYF. Written as DNA, the CDR3 is TGCAGCGTCGGACAGGCAAACTCCTACGAGCAGTACTTC.

This clonotype was found many times. The chain carries TRBV19 and TRBJ2-2, with D perhaps matching TRBD1 (7 bases). V was trimmed by 5 bases and J by 0 bases, leaving 10 bases between them. This CDR3 is 15 amino acids long. Germline V gene lookup returns CDR1 LNHDA and CDR2 SQIVND (reference sequence). For the CDR3, the DNA is TGTGCCAGTAGTGCGGGACAGACGAACACCGGGGAGCTGTTTTTT. Translation: CASSAGQTNTGELFF. Drawing the rest from reference TRBV19 and TRBJ2-2, the complete variable domain is DGGITQSPKYLFRKEGQNVTLSCEQNLNHDAMYWYRQDPGQGLRLIYYSQIVNDFQKGDIAEGYSVSREKKESFPLTVTSAQKNPTAFYLCASSAGQTNTGELFFGEGSRLTVL.

The rearrangement uses TRBV12-3 or TRBV12-4 and TRBJ1-1; no reliable D call. Trimming left V 8 bases short and J 4 bases short, with 11 bases between. This CDR3 comprises 12 residues. The CDR3 loop is CASVWGTTEAFF. CDR3 DNA sequence: TGTGCCAGCGTTTGGGGAACCACTGAAGCTTTCTTT.

This clonotype was recorded at least ten times. This chain connects TRBV20-1 to TRBJ2-5; a possible D gene is TRBD1 (6 bases). Germline CDR1 reads DFQATT; CDR2 reads SNEGSKA (reference sequence). The CDR3 spans 15 residues. Trimming cost V 4 bases and J 0 bases, with 15 bases left between them. DNA for the CDR3: TGCAGTGCTACTAAGGGACAACCGTACCAAGAGACCCAGTACTTC. It is translated as CSATKGQPYQETQYF.

The table lists this clonotype with many counts. V usage is TRBV11-3 and J usage is TRBJ2-4; 7 nucleotides agree with TRBD1. Trimming took 5 bases from V and 2 from J; bases not matched to a gene: 6. Germline CDR1 reads SGHNT; CDR2 reads YENEEA. The CDR3 has 15 amino acids. CDR3 region: CASSPKTGTKNIQYF. The CDR3 region has the DNA TGTGCCAGCAGCCCCAAGACAGGGACCAAAAACATTCAGTACTTC.

This clonotype appeared a few times. This rearrangement joins TRBV4-3 to TRBJ2-2; TRBD2 matches 10 bases. The CDR3 loop spans 17 amino acids. The V gene's germline CDR1 is LGHNA and CDR2 YSLEER. Trimming cost V 4 bases and J 1 base; bases outside gene matches: 6. CDR3 loop: CASSPFLAGENTGELFF. DNA for the CDR3: TGCGCCAGCAGCCCCTTCCTAGCGGGAGAGAACACCGGGGAGCTGTTTTTT.

This clonotype occurred many times. The rearrangement links TRBV20-1 to TRBJ1-1; no clear D gene. Trimming cost V 5 bases and J 0 bases, with 19 bases left between them. CDR3 length: 16 residues. Germline-derived CDR1 and CDR2 are DFQATT and SNEGSKA (reference sequence). The chain's CDR3 is CSAPETGSHMNTEAFF. The CDR3 DNA sequence: TGCAGTGCTCCGGAGACGGGGAGTCACATGAACACTGAAGCTTTCTTT.